Below, one T cell receptor beta chain is given with its context. The antigen remains undetermined. The junction does not match germline at one end; this may be a read error. The T cells that were sequenced for TCR beta were CD8+ and CD4+ cells from blood. Included as multiple sclerosis controls were treatment-naive patients who had stable or active relapsing-remitting disease. RNA was extracted with the RNeasy kit, and a quantity of about 0.45 to 1 ug was reverse transcribed using random hexamers. immunoSEQ multiplex PCR amplified TCR beta CDR3 across 54 Vbeta, 13 Jbeta. TCRdb redid the calling of the immunoSEQ multiplex PCR reads with MiXCR, one entry per CDR3 protein. This sample has roughly 150,000 distinct CDR3 sequences; less than 95% occur once, and the top ten carry roughly 0.1%. This sample was included in a study of CD8 T cells in Susac syndrome. General study results and limits: It was acknowledged in the study that the number of individuals who were included in its TCR sequencing and HLA analysis was relatively small.

CDR1 is DFQATT and CDR2 is SNEGSKA in the germline V gene (reference sequence). This CDR3 is built from 14 residues. The chain has TRBV20-1 and TRBJ1-2; D uncertain. The specimen was CD4+ T cells from PBMCs. This TCR was recovered from a human donor with multiple sclerosis. The CDR3 DNA follows: TGCAGTGCGAGAGAGACCGACGGAAACTATGGCTACACCTTC. Translation gives CSARETDGNYGYTF.